The 9 T cell receptor beta chains listed next were all sequenced from one sample in a study of OX40 agonist ivuxolimab in advanced cancers. The repertoire was sequenced with immunoSEQ multiplex PCR; TCRdb's copy has only in-frame clones and lacks some. The table has over 40,000 clones, 75% to 90% seen once. The input for sequencing was CD4+ or CD8+ T cells sorted from blood, taken in a trial of the OX40 agonist ivuxolimab. Receptors were obtained from an adult with an advanced solid tumor such as melanoma, head and neck, liver or kidney cancer.

The chain joins TRBV30 to TRBJ2-3, with TRBD2 matching over 7 bases. CDR1 and CDR2 from the germline V gene are GTSNPN and SVGIG (reference sequence). After removal of 3 bases from V and 5 bases from J, the junction contained 8 bases not matched to a gene. The length of the CDR3 is 14 residues. In nucleotides, the CDR3 is TGTGCCTGGAGGCTCGTCGGGAGGAAAGATACGCAGTATTTT. Encoded protein: CAWRLVGRKDTQYF.

The chain couples TRBV30 to TRBJ2-5; D uncertain. From germline, CDR1 is GTSNPN and CDR2 SVGIG (reference sequence). V was clipped by 8 bases and J by 4 bases, with 14 bases between them. This CDR3 comprises 12 residues. The CDR3 DNA reads as TGTGCCGTTAACTGGGGTTCAGAGACCCAGTACTTC. Translating gives CAVNWGSETQYF. The variable domain in full, completed from reference TRBV30 and TRBJ2-5, reads SQTIHQWPATLVQPVGSPLSLECTVEGTSNPNLYWYRQAAGRGLQLLFYSVGIGQISSEVPQNLSASRPQDRQFILSSKKLLLSDSGFYLCAVNWGSETQYFGPGTRLLVL.

The chain joins TRBV5-1 to TRBJ2-1, with unresolved D. The germline V gene has CDR1 SGHRS and CDR2 YFSETQ. The CDR3 is made up of 15 amino acids. Trimming stripped 4 bases from V and 8 bases from J, with 19 bases between. The CDR3 region has the DNA TGCGCCAGCAGCAATCAACCGGCGAGTTTTGATGAGCAGTTCTTC. Its translation: CASSNQPASFDEQFF.

This chain uses TRBV2 with TRBJ1-4; 7 bases fit TRBD1. Trimming took 5 bases from V and 0 from J; bases not matched to a gene: 9. CDR3 length: 17 amino acids. CDR1 SNHLY and CDR2 FYNNEI come from the germline V gene. The CDR3 DNA reads TGTGCCAGCAGTCCCCCTAGGGGGCGGGCAACTAATGAAAAACTGTTTTTT. It codes for CASSPPRGRATNEKLFF. Together with reference TRBV2 and TRBJ1-4, the CDR3 gives the full variable domain: EPEVTQTPSHQVTQMGQEVILRCVPISNHLYFYWYRQILGQKVEFLVSFYNNEISEKSEIFDDQFSVERPDGSNFTLKIRSTKLEDSAMYFCASSPPRGRATNEKLFFGSGTQLSVL.

The chain is built from TRBV2 and TRBJ1-1; D is possibly TRBD1 (6 bases). CDR3 length: 11 residues. Germline CDR1 SNHLY, CDR2 FYNNEI. V shed 4 bases and J shed 8 bases, with 8 bases lying between them. CDR3 sequence: CASSGQGEAFF. CDR3 coding DNA: TGTGCCAGCAGTGGGCAGGGGGAAGCTTTCTTT.

The rearrangement joins TRBV28 to TRBJ2-1, with 8 bases identical to TRBD2. Germline V CDR1 and CDR2: MDHEN, SYDVKM. The V gene end was trimmed by 3 bases and the J gene end by 7 bases; junction bases not matched to a gene: 8. The CDR3 has 15 amino acids. CDR3 sequence (DNA): TGTGCCAGCAGTTTGTCGGCGGGGGGCTGGAATGAGCAGTTCTTC. As protein: CASSLSAGGWNEQFF.

The CDR3 sequence is CASSRAGQEQFF. The CDR3 DNA reads as TGTGCCAGTAGCCGGGCAGGCCAAGAGCAGTTCTTC. The chain uses TRBV19 and TRBJ2-1; no firm D call. V was pared by 6 bases and J by 10 bases, with 13 bases between. The CDR3 runs 12 residues. The germline V gene encodes CDR1 LNHDA and CDR2 SQIVND (reference sequence).

For the CDR3, the DNA is TGTGCCAGCAGCCAAAGGACAGATACGCAGTATTTT. Protein sequence: CASSQRTDTQYF. The rearrangement joins TRBV6-1 to TRBJ2-3; D unresolved. The V gene lost 6 bases and the J gene lost 3 bases, with 7 bases spanning the gap. The CDR3 runs to 12 residues. Germline loops: CDR1 MNHNS, CDR2 SASEGT.

This clone has a handful of counts. The chain joins TRBV5-1 to TRBJ2-5, with 7 bases matching TRBD1. J lost 0 bases, V lost 3 bases, and 5 bases had no gene match. Germline V gene lookup returns CDR1 SGHRS and CDR2 YFSETQ. The CDR3 runs 15 residues. CDR3 sequence (DNA): TGCGCCAGCAGCTCCATTGACAGGGACCAAGAGACCCAGTACTTC. This gives the protein CASSSIDRDQETQYF.